This T cell receptor beta chain emerged from a study of neurological immune-mediated disorders (dated by TCRdb to about 2019). About the full investigation: Of the 35 or so multiple sclerosis patients, around 30 had relapsing-remitting MS and 3 had secondary progressive MS. Longitudinal samples, technical triplicates and paired sorted CD4+ and CD8+ T-cell subsets, alongside PBMC samples, were included among the approximately 100 TCR-beta libraries. Peripheral blood TCR-beta repertoires from patients with HTLV-I-associated myelopathy (HAM/TSP), patients with multiple sclerosis, and healthy controls were compared in the study using UMI-based sequencing. Of the roughly 70 subjects in the cohort, about 14 were HAM/TSP patients, around 34 were multiple sclerosis patients, and around 20 were healthy controls. What the study reported, not specific to this receptor: TCR clonal expansion was greatest in HAM/TSP patients and smallest in MS patients, who ranked below even healthy controls. Repertoires from 18 of 34 MS patients were grouped by phylogenetic analysis into a cluster of related CDR3 sequences, suggesting a possible repertoire-level signature. No clinical or MRI features were associated with the MS cluster, and the authors said that larger cohorts are needed. No identical CDR3 amino acid sequences were shared among expanded clones across subjects, suggesting private TCR-beta repertoires in all groups.

Concerning this clonotype itself: The antigen it binds to is not known. No quality values exist for individual bases; no much larger clone is one base distant.

V loses 2 bases, J loses 2 bases, and the germline ends lie 10 bases apart. From the cysteine up to the phenylalanine, the CDR3 has a length of 15 residues. The DNA shown is the 45-base CDR3, in frame from base 1. Sequences SEHNR (CDR1) and FQNEAQ (CDR2) are obtained from the germline V gene (reference sequence). Unsorted PBMC libraries were generated from 2 million PBMCs stored in RNAlater at -80 °C until RNA extraction. The multiple sclerosis patients were enrolled in a US clinical protocol that evaluated disease progression with magnetic resonance imaging. Peripheral blood was subjected to Ficoll-Hypaque density gradient centrifugation to isolate PBMCs, which were then cryopreserved in liquid nitrogen. cDNA synthesis used template-switch 5'RACE with a primer carrying a 10-nucleotide random unique molecular identifier tagging each TCR transcript. Every sequencing run yielded over 190 million TCR-beta sequences covering 15-18 subjects. The RNeasy kit was used for extraction of total RNA. The KAPA Real-time Library Amplification kit was used to amplify TCR-beta VDJ regions with primers for the TCR constant region and the 5'RACE anchor. Sample indexes and Illumina adaptors were added in a first PCR, after which library yield was increased in a second PCR. After Ampure bead purification, the roughly 650 bp TCR product was size-selected on a 2% E-gel SizeSelection system. Before pooling, libraries had their quality checked on a Bioanalyzer, their concentration measured with Qubit, and their quantity determined with the Kapa Library Quantification kit. Paired-end 2 x 150 bp sequencing of the libraries was performed on an Illumina HiSeq 2500. To increase sequence diversity, about 23-30% phiX was spiked into each library pool. The source study handled its data this way. Quality-filtered reads were processed with the UMI-based MiGEC pipeline, and over 90% of raw TCR sequences were removed by the MiGEC pipeline during error correction. IMGT germline references were used for alignment of VDJ genes, and clonotypes were defined by a unique CDR3 amino acid sequence together with V-J genes. Clonal expansion, Shannon diversity and CDR3 relatedness (CalcPairwiseDistances, ClusterSamples) were evaluated with VDJtools, and phylogenetic trees were built with CLCbio workbench. A clone was classed as expanded if it had 8 or more unique UMIs, a cutoff based on coefficient-of-variation modelling across technical triplicates. TCRdb itself trimmed the public reads at Q25 with fastp, ran MiXCR and retained productive beta chains. Rows with a matching CDR3 protein are joined into one entry that keeps the most common DNA and genes. The V and J calls were determined by TCRdb, not by the authors. The sample table records tens of thousands of distinct CDR3 sequences; roughly 3.5% of these occur just once. The ten largest make up 1.5% to 2% of the sample.

Material: PBMCs. The chain joins TRBV7-9 to TRBJ2-1; a weak D assignment points to TRBD2 (7 bases agree). This receptor was identified in a man aged 25 to 45 with multiple sclerosis. At the DNA level, the sequence is TGTGCCAGCAGCTTAAGGGGGGGAGCCTACAATGAGCAGTTCTTC. Protein translation: CASSLRGGAYNEQFF.